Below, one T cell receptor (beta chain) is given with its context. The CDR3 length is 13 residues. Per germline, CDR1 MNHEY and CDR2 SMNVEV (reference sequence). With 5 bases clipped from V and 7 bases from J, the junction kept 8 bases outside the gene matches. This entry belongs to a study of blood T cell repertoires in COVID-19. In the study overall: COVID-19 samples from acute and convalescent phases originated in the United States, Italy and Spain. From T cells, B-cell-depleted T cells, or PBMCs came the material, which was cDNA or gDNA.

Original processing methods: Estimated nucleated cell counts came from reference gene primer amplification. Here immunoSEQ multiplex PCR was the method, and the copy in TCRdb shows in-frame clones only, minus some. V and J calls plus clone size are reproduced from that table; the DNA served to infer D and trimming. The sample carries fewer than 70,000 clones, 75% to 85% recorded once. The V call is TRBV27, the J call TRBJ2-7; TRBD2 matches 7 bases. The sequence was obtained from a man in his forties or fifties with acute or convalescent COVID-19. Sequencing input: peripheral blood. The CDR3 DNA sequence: TGTGCCAGCAGTGGGATAAGGGGAGGGGAGCAGTACTTC. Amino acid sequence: CASSGIRGGEQYF.